The clone carrying this T cell receptor (beta chain) appeared a single time. These data come from a study of shared clonotypes between healthy human individuals. The CDR3 contains 18 residues. Germline V CDR1 and CDR2: LNHDA, SQIVND (reference sequence). V was cut by 3 bases and J by 0 bases, with 17 bases left in between. Clones were read by immunoSEQ multiplex PCR, and TCRdb kept only the in-frame ones, dropping some. The sample has about 1.5 million clones, around 95% seen once. Sequencing input: naive CD4+ T cells sorted from blood. Specified subset: CD45RA+ positively selected. This clonotype originated in a man between 25 and 39 years old in good health. The V and J genes are TRBV19 and TRBJ2-2, with D hard to call. The CDR3 DNA is TGTGCCAGTAGTATTCTTAGGCAATCTCGGGCGAACACCGGGGAGCTGTTTTTT. This sequence encodes CASSILRQSRANTGELFF.